This T cell receptor (beta chain) was sequenced in a study of control samples from healthy donors and cancer patients. V gave up 0 bases and J gave up 11 bases, with 20 bases separating them. The CDR3 runs to 15 residues. CDR1 is SGHRS and CDR2 is YFSETQ in the germline V gene. Assay used: immunoSEQ multiplex PCR; TCRdb lists only in-frame clones, some missing. The sample yields 65,000 to 85,000 clones, around nine tenths seen once. The V call is TRBV5-1, the J call TRBJ1-1; D is perhaps TRBD1 (6 bases). The receptor comes from a woman aged 45 to 65 with colorectal cancer. What was sequenced was PBMCs. This chain's CDR3 is CASSLAGKGDGYAFF. CDR3 nucleotide sequence: TGCGCCAGCAGCTTGGCCGGGAAGGGGGATGGGTATGCTTTCTTT.